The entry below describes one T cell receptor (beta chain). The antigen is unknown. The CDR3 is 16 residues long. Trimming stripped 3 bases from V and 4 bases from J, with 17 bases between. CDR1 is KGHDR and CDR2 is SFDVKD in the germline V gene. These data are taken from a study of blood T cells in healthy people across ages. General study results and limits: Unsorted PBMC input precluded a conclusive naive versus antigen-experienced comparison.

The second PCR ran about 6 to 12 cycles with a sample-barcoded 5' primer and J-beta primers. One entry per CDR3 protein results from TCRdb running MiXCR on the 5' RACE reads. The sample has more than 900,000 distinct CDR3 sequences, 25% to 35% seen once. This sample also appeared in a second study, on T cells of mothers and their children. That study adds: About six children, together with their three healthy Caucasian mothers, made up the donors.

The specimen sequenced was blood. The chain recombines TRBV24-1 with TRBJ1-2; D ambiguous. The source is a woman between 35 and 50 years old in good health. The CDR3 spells CATSDAHKGRSYGYTF. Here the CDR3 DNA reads TGTGCCACCAGTGATGCGCATAAGGGCAGAAGCTATGGCTACACCTTC.